These 25 T cell receptor beta chains originate from one sample sequenced in a study of T cells after yellow fever vaccination (dated by TCRdb to the late 2010s). Per the publication, the treatment or condition label means: live attenuated yellow fever vaccine strain. Library preparation was by 5' RACE. Sequencing was carried out with an Illumina HiSeq 2500. The public reads were reprocessed in TCRdb via fastp at Q25 and MiXCR, keeping in-frame beta chains. Identical CDR3 proteins give one entry, which carries the most common genes and DNA. The sample table holds around 500,000 distinct CDR3 sequences, of which 20% to 25% were seen once. 16% of the sample rests with the top ten. The material was PBMCs, obtained roughly 23 days after the first yellow fever vaccination. The receptors stem from a man aged 18 to 30 who received the YFV17D yellow fever vaccine.

This sequence joins TRBV18 and TRBJ1-5, with 7 bases identical to TRBD1. Unmatched junction bases numbered 9, after V lost 3 bases and J lost 1 base. The CDR3 loop spans 17 amino acids. Looked up from germline, CDR1 is KGHSH and CDR2 is LQKENI. CDR3 in amino acids: CASSPEGQYNSNQPQHF. The CDR3 coding sequence is TGTGCCAGCTCACCCGAGGGACAGTATAACAGCAATCAGCCCCAGCATTTT. Filled out from reference TRBV18 and TRBJ1-5, the complete variable domain reads NAGVMQNPRHLVRRRGQEARLRCSPMKGHSHVYWYRQLPEEGLKFMVYLQKENIIDESGMPKERFSAEFPKEGPSILRIQQVVRGDSAAYFCASSPEGQYNSNQPQHFGDGTRLSIL.

The chain recombines TRBV11-3 with TRBJ2-2; the D gene could be TRBD1 or TRBD2 (6 bases each). This CDR3 contains 17 residues. Trimming removed 5 bases from V and 7 bases from J, with 23 bases in between. The V gene's germline CDR1 is SGHNT and CDR2 YENEEA. As DNA, the CDR3 is TGTGCCAGCAGCAGCTACGCAGGGGAGGCGATGGACGGGGAGCTGTTTTTT. This encodes CASSSYAGEAMDGELFF.

The gene calls are TRBV20-1 and TRBJ2-5, with 14 bases aligning to TRBD2. Germline CDR1 DFQATT, CDR2 SNEGSKA (reference sequence). Trimming removed 1 base from V and 4 bases from J; junction bases left unmatched: 2. The CDR3 spans 15 residues. The CDR3 bases are TGCAGTGCTAGAGGACTAGCGGGGGGGGTAGAGACCCAGTACTTC. Amino acids: CSARGLAGGVETQYF.

In its sample, this clonotype was seen a few times. The gene calls are TRBV4-2 and TRBJ1-5; D unclear. The V and J ends lost 1 base and 6 bases respectively, with 7 bases between them. There are 13 residues in the CDR3. Per the germline V gene, CDR1 is LGHNA and CDR2 is YNFKEQ. The CDR3 protein is CASSQAVVQPQHF. The CDR3 coding sequence is TGTGCCAGCAGCCAAGCGGTGGTTCAGCCCCAGCATTTT.

The chain recombines TRBV4-3 with TRBJ2-2, with D perhaps TRBD2 (6 bases). V was cut by 0 bases and J by 8 bases, with 16 bases left in between. This CDR3 region has 16 residues. Germline CDR1 and CDR2: LGHNA and YSLEER. CDR3: CASSQDGASAGGELFF. DNA for the CDR3: TGCGCCAGCAGCCAAGACGGGGCTAGCGCTGGGGGGGAGCTGTTTTTT.

This clonotype was seen more than once but under ten times. The V gene is TRBV6-1, the J gene TRBJ2-7; a weak D match, TRBD1 (5 bases). The CDR3 covers 14 residues. Germline loops: CDR1 MNHNS, CDR2 SASEGT. Trimming stripped 6 bases from V and 0 bases from J, with 12 bases between. The chain's CDR3 is CASSLLGASYEQYF. The CDR3 DNA follows: TGTGCCAGCAGCCTCCTAGGGGCCTCCTACGAGCAGTACTTC.

The V gene is TRBV10-3, the J gene TRBJ2-5; D might be TRBD1 (5 bases). Germline V gene sequence: CDR1 ENHRY, CDR2 SYGVKD. V was pared by 2 bases and J by 1 base, with 8 bases between. The CDR3 extends over 14 amino acids. CDR3 loop: CAISEPRVQETQYF. CDR3 DNA sequence: TGTGCCATCAGTGAGCCCAGGGTCCAAGAGACCCAGTACTTC.

This clonotype occurred many times. The chain combines TRBV6-2 or TRBV6-3 with TRBJ1-1, with D unresolved. Germline CDR1 is MNHEY and CDR2 is SVGEGT. The CDR3 runs 12 residues. The V and J ends lost 6 bases and 12 bases respectively, with 17 bases between them. The CDR3 region is CASSPALRTTFF. The CDR3 DNA follows: TGTGCCAGCAGCCCCGCTCTACGAACGACTTTCTTT.

This clonotype was recorded a few times. This chain joins TRBV2 and TRBJ1-5; no reliable D call. The CDR3 consists of 14 residues. CDR1 and CDR2 (germline): SNHLY, FYNNEI. V dropped 3 bases and J dropped 1 base, with 7 bases sitting between them. CDR3 protein: CASSEGYSNQPQHF. The CDR3 coding sequence is TGTGCCAGCAGTGAGGGTTACAGCAATCAGCCCCAGCATTTT. The variable domain in full, with the rest retrieved from reference TRBV2 and TRBJ1-5, is EPEVTQTPSHQVTQMGQEVILRCVPISNHLYFYWYRQILGQKVEFLVSFYNNEISEKSEIFDDQFSVERPDGSNFTLKIRSTKLEDSAMYFCASSEGYSNQPQHFGDGTRLSIL.

The CDR3 coding sequence is TGTGCCAGCACCGTCCGCGGACCCAGTTTTTTAGGCACTGAAGCTTTCTTT. It translates to CASTVRGPSFLGTEAFF. The gene calls are TRBV12-3 or TRBV12-4 and TRBJ1-1, with D unresolved. CDR3 length: 17 residues. Deletions cut 7 bases from V and 4 bases from J, with 25 bases between.

This clonotype was seen only a few times. J is TRBJ2-5 and V is TRBV7-9, with TRBD2 as a possible D gene (5 bases). V lost 1 base and J 8 bases, leaving 17 bases between the germline ends. In germline, CDR1 is SEHNR, CDR2 FQNEAQ (reference sequence). CDR3 length: 15 residues. CDR3 coding DNA: TGTGCCAGCAGCTTAGTTAGCGAGGGAAGAGGAACCCAGTACTTC. It specifies CASSLVSEGRGTQYF.

This chain uses TRBV18 with TRBJ1-5; D remains unclear. Germline V gene lookup returns CDR1 KGHSH and CDR2 LQKENI. V was shortened by 3 bases and J by 2 bases, with 8 bases between the two germline ends. The CDR3 covers 14 residues. CDR3 amino acids: CASSPEVRNQPQHF. The CDR3 DNA reads as TGTGCCAGCTCACCTGAGGTCCGCAATCAGCCCCAGCATTTT.

The table lists this clonotype with many counts. The V and J genes are TRBV7-2 and TRBJ2-1; 7 positions match TRBD2. CDR1 and CDR2 (germline): SGHTA, FQGNSA. The ends lost 1 base at V and 7 bases at J; junction bases unmatched: 7. The CDR3 has 15 residues. The CDR3 DNA follows: TGTGCCAGCAGCTTAGTGGCGGGGGTCTGGAATGAGCAGTTCTTC. Translating it yields CASSLVAGVWNEQFF.

This clonotype was seen a few times. J is TRBJ2-2 and V is TRBV7-6; D uncertain. CDR1 and CDR2 from the germline V gene are SGHVS and FNYEAQ. With 1 base removed from V and 2 bases from J, the gap between germline ends came to 11 bases. CDR3 length equals 16 residues. DNA for the CDR3: TGTGCCAGCAGCTTAGAGCCCAGACCAAACACCGGGGAGCTGTTTTTT. This gives the protein CASSLEPRPNTGELFF.

In DNA, the CDR3 is TGTGCCAGCTCACCACCGGAAGGACTCGGCTACACCTTC. Its protein product is CASSPPEGLGYTF. The V call is TRBV18, the J call TRBJ1-2; D gene ambiguous. The V gene lost 0 bases and the J gene lost 8 bases, with 10 bases spanning the gap. The CDR3 extends over 13 amino acids. Germline CDR1 reads KGHSH; CDR2 reads LQKENI.

This clonotype occurred many times. CDR3 coding DNA: TGTGCCAGCAGCCAAGTCGCGGAAGTTTATGGCTACACCTTC. Its translation is CASSQVAEVYGYTF. The chain carries TRBV4-2 and TRBJ1-2, with D unresolved. Trimming left V 1 base short and J 5 bases short, with 11 bases between. CDR1 and CDR2 (germline): LGHNA, YNFKEQ. CDR3 size: 14 residues.

This chain joins TRBV5-1 and TRBJ2-3; 9 nucleotides line up with TRBD2. Unmatched junction bases numbered 4, after V lost 3 bases and J lost 2 bases. The CDR3 is 15 amino acids. CDR1 is SGHRS and CDR2 is YFSETQ in the germline V gene. This CDR3 reads CASSSGLAPTDTQYF. As DNA, the CDR3 is TGCGCCAGCAGCTCGGGACTAGCTCCCACAGATACGCAGTATTTT.

V and J are TRBV7-2 and TRBJ2-5; D is possibly TRBD2 (6 bases). V gave up 10 bases and J gave up 0 bases, with 9 bases separating them. Germline CDR1 SGHTA, CDR2 FQGNSA. The CDR3 has 12 amino acids. The CDR3 DNA reads as TGTGCCACCGGGGGTTACCAAGAGACCCAGTACTTC. Residues: CATGGYQETQYF.

The sample holds many counts of this clonotype. This chain connects TRBV18 to TRBJ2-1; no reliable D call. CDR1 is KGHSH and CDR2 is LQKENI in the germline V gene. V was trimmed by 0 bases and J by 3 bases, leaving 9 bases between them. This CDR3 comprises 15 residues. CDR3 in DNA: TGTGCCAGCTCACCACCAGACAAGGACTACAATGAGCAGTTCTTC. It is translated as CASSPPDKDYNEQFF.

This clonotype showed up just a few times. The chain is built from TRBV5-1 and TRBJ2-3; weak D call: TRBD2 (6 bases). The V gene lost 2 bases and the J gene lost 3 bases, with 13 bases spanning the gap. CDR3 length equals 15 residues. Germline lookup yields CDR1 SGHRS and CDR2 YFSETQ. CDR3 residues: CASSLAGTPTDTQYF. CDR3 DNA sequence: TGCGCCAGCAGCTTAGCCGGGACTCCTACAGATACGCAGTATTTT. The variable domain in full, completed from reference TRBV5-1 and TRBJ2-3, reads KAGVTQTPRYLIKTRGQQVTLSCSPISGHRSVSWYQQTPGQGLQFLFEYFSETQRNKGNFPGRFSGRQFSNSRSEMNVSTLELGDSALYLCASSLAGTPTDTQYFGPGTRLTVL.

V is TRBV28 and J is TRBJ1-1, with 11 bases lining up with TRBD1. From germline, CDR1 is MDHEN and CDR2 SYDVKM. The CDR3 totals 15 residues. After removal of 8 bases from V and 6 bases from J, the junction contained 11 bases not matched to a gene. CDR3 sequence reads: CASLTAGTGGSEAFF. CDR3 DNA sequence: TGTGCCAGCCTGACGGCCGGGACAGGGGGTTCTGAAGCTTTCTTT.

In nucleotides, the CDR3 is TGTGCCAGCAGCCCCGGGGGGGCGGCCCAAGAGACCCAGTACTTC. It is translated as CASSPGGAAQETQYF. The V and J genes are TRBV9 and TRBJ2-5; TRBD2 aligns across 8 bases. The CDR3 spans 15 residues. The germline V gene has CDR1 SGDLS and CDR2 YYNGEE. J lost 1 base, V lost 4 bases, and 6 bases had no gene match. Full variable domain (rest looked up from reference TRBV9 and TRBJ2-5): DSGVTQTPKHLITATGQRVTLRCSPRSGDLSVYWYQQSLDQGLQFLIQYYNGEERAKGNILERFSAQQFPDLHSELNLSSLELGDSALYFCASSPGGAAQETQYFGPGTRLLVL.

The V and J genes are TRBV20-1 and TRBJ2-3, with D maybe TRBD2 (5 bases). Germline values: CDR1 DFQATT, CDR2 SNEGSKA (reference sequence). The CDR3 is made up of 12 amino acids. Trimming pared 5 bases from V and 1 base from J, leaving 7 bases between. The CDR3 DNA is TGCAGTGCTGACTACGGCACAGATACGCAGTATTTT. Amino acids: CSADYGTDTQYF.

This clonotype came up a few times. As DNA, the CDR3 is TGCGCCAGCGGTTATACAGGGGGCAACACTGAAGCTTTCTTT. Amino acids: CASGYTGGNTEAFF. The V call is TRBV4-3, the J call TRBJ1-1; 9 bases are a match to TRBD1. This CDR3 is 14 amino acids long. The germline CDR1 and CDR2 sequences are LGHNA and YSLEER. V shed 8 bases, J shed 2 bases, and the junction held 6 bases outside the gene matches.

Many counts were recorded for this clonotype. This sequence joins TRBV5-1 and TRBJ2-5, with D maybe TRBD2 (5 bases). CDR3 length: 13 residues. The germline V and J ends were trimmed by 4 bases and 5 bases, with 12 bases remaining between them. Germline V gene sequence: CDR1 SGHRS, CDR2 YFSETQ. CDR3 DNA: TGCGCCAGCAGCCGGGATCGAGCGGAGACCCAGTACTTC. It codes for CASSRDRAETQYF.